Below, 6 T cell receptor beta chains from the same sample are listed, as sequenced in a study of cytomegalovirus exposure and HLA in healthy donors. The PCR made use of 60 Vbeta and 13 Jbeta primers. The repertoire was sequenced with immunoSEQ multiplex PCR; TCRdb's copy has only in-frame clones and lacks some. The table lists 31,000 or so clones. Material for sequencing was PBMCs. These TCRs come from a female donor in good health and CMV-seronegative.

This chain links TRBV7-6 with TRBJ1-1; D not resolved. CDR1 and CDR2 from the germline V gene are SGHVS and FNYEAQ. V gave up 3 bases and J gave up 1 base, with 18 bases separating them. CDR3 length: 17 residues. The CDR3 is CASSFYAGWAGNTEAFF. CDR3 in DNA: TGTGCCAGCAGCTTCTACGCCGGATGGGCAGGGAACACTGAAGCTTTCTTT.

This chain connects TRBV28 to TRBJ1-2; D is uncertain. Trimming cost V 2 bases and J 5 bases, with 9 bases left between them. Germline V CDR1 and CDR2: MDHEN, SYDVKM. There are 13 residues in the CDR3. CDR3 DNA sequence: TGTGCCAGCAGTTTAGGCGGAGCTTATGGCTACACCTTC. Its translation is CASSLGGAYGYTF.

The chain is built from TRBV4-1 and TRBJ1-1; D may be TRBD1 (6 bases). The CDR3 totals 14 residues. V dropped 4 bases and J dropped 3 bases, with 12 bases sitting between them. Germline CDR1 is MGHRA and CDR2 is YSYEKL. The CDR3 DNA is TGCGCCAGCAGCCTCGGACAGAAGTACACTGAAGCTTTCTTT. Translation: CASSLGQKYTEAFF.

The chain links TRBV7-3 to TRBJ2-2, with TRBD2 identical over 8 bases. The ends lost 4 bases at V and 0 bases at J; junction bases unmatched: 4. Germline CDR1 SGHTA, CDR2 FQGTGA. There are 16 residues in the CDR3. As DNA, the CDR3 is TGTGCCAGCAGCTCACATAGCGGGACGAACACCGGGGAGCTGTTTTTT. Protein product: CASSSHSGTNTGELFF.

The chain is built from TRBV28 and TRBJ2-5; 9 bases are shared with TRBD1. J lost 5 bases, V lost 6 bases, and 7 bases had no gene match. Germline V gene lookup returns CDR1 MDHEN and CDR2 SYDVKM. The length of the CDR3 is 14 residues. CDR3 protein: CASRGPGTGETQYF. CDR3 nucleotides: TGTGCCAGCAGGGGGCCCGGGACAGGGGAGACCCAGTACTTC.

The rearrangement links TRBV10-3 to TRBJ1-5; no clear D gene. V shed 5 bases and J shed 2 bases, with 10 bases lying between them. The CDR3 consists of 14 residues. Germline V lookup: CDR1 ENHRY, CDR2 SYGVKD. The CDR3 coding sequence is TGTGCCATCAGTAACAGTCTTGGCAATCAGCCCCAGCATTTT. It is translated as CAISNSLGNQPQHF.